This T cell receptor (beta chain) derives from a study of T cell changes during pregnancy in multiple sclerosis. Clones were sequenced by immunoSEQ multiplex PCR, and TCRdb holds only the in-frame ones, with some missing. The data contain under 25,000 clones, over 65% of them singletons. The receptor was isolated from a female donor with multiple sclerosis, enrolled in a pregnancy study. The starting material was CD8+ T cells from peripheral blood mononuclear cells, obtained before pregnancy.

The CDR3 coding sequence is TGTGCCTGGAGTGTAGGGACTAGCTATGAGCAGTTCTTC. Its protein product is CAWSVGTSYEQFF. The rearrangement uses TRBV30 and TRBJ2-1, with TRBD2 matching over 9 bases. The CDR3 sequence is 13 residues long. Germline V CDR1 and CDR2: GTSNPN, SVGIG (reference sequence). J gave up 8 bases and V 0 bases, and 2 bases lay outside the gene matches.